The sample holds a few counts of the clone carrying this T cell receptor beta chain. This sample stems from a study of beta chain features in type 1 diabetes. Germline V gene sequence: CDR1 LGHNT, CDR2 FRNRAP. The length of the CDR3 is 16 residues. The V end was cut by 0 bases, the J end by 7 bases, with 16 bases between. Isolated RNA was reverse transcribed in full, so expressed TCRB transcripts were sequenced. The method was immunoSEQ multiplex PCR; TCRdb's version includes in-frame clones alone and lacks a portion of them. The table has under 90,000 clones, roughly 30% seen once. This TCR was sampled from a woman younger than 30 in good health. The sequencing sample was made of stem cell memory CD4+ T cells from blood. The chain carries TRBV12-5 and TRBJ2-1, with a tentative D call TRBD1 (5 bases). The CDR3 nucleotides are TGTGCTAGTGGTTTGGTATTAAGGCAGGGCGGTAATGAGCAGTTCTTC. As protein: CASGLVLRQGGNEQFF.